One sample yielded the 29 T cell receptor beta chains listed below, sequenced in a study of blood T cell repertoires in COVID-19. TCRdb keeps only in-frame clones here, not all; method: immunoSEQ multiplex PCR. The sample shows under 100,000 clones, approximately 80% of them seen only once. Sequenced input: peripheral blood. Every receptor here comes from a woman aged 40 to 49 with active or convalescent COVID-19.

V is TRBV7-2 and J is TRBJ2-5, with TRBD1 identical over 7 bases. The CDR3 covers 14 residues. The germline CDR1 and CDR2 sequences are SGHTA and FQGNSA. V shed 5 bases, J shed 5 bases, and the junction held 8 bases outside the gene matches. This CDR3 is CASSGLTGSETQYF. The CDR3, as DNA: TGTGCCAGCAGCGGGTTGACAGGGTCCGAGACCCAGTACTTC.

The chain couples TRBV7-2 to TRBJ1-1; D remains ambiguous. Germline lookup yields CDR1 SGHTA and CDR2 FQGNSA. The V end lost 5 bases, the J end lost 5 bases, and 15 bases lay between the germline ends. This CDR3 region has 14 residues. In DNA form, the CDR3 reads TGTGCCAGCAGCCCGGGGTGGGGTTGGACTGAAGCTTTCTTT. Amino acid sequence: CASSPGWGWTEAFF.

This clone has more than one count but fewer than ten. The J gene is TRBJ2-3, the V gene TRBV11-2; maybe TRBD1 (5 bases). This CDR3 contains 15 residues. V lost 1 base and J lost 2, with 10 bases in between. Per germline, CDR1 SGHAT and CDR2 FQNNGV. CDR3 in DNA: TGTGCCAGCAGCTTAGTTGTGGGGCTCACAGATACGCAGTATTTT. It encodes CASSLVVGLTDTQYF.

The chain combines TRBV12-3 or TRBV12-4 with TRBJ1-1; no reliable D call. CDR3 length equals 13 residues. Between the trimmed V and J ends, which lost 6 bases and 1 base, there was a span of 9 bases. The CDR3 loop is CASSRIRNTEAFF. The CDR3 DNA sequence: TGTGCCAGCAGCAGGATTCGGAACACTGAAGCTTTCTTT.

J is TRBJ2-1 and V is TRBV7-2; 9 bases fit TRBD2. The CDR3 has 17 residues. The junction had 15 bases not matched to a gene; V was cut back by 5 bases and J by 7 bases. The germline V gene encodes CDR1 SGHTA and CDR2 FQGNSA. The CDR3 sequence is CASSPLIASGVRNEQFF. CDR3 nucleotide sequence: TGTGCCAGCAGCCCCCTTATAGCTAGCGGGGTCAGGAATGAGCAGTTCTTC.

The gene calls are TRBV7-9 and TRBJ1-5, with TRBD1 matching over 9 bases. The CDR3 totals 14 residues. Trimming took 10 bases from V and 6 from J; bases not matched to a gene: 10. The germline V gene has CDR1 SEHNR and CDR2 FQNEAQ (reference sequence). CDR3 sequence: CAIQRQGEVQPQHF. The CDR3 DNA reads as TGTGCCATCCAACGACAGGGGGAAGTTCAGCCCCAGCATTTT.

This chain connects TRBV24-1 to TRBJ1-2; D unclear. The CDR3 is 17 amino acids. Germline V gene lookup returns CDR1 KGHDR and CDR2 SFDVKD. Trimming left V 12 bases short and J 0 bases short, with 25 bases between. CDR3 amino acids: CASTRPAHHYPNYGYTF. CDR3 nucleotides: TGTGCCTCCACGAGACCTGCCCACCACTACCCTAACTATGGCTACACCTTC.

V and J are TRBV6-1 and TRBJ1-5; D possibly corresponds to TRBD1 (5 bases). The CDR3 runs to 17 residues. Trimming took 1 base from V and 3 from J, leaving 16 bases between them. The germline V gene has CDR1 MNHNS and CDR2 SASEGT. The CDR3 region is CASSEVGGSLYNQPQHF. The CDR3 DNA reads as TGTGCCAGCAGTGAAGTGGGGGGGAGCTTATACAATCAGCCCCAGCATTTT.

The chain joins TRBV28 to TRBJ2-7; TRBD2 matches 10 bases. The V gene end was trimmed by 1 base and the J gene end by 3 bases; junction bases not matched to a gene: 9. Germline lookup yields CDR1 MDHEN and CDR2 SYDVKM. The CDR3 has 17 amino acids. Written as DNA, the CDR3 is TGTGCCAGCAGTTTATTATTCGGGCTAGCGGGAGTCTACGAGCAGTACTTC. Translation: CASSLLFGLAGVYEQYF.

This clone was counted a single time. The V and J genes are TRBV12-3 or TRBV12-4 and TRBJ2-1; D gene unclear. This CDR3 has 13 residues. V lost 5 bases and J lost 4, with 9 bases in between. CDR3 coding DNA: TGTGCCAGCAGTGTCCGTTATTACAATGAGCAGTTCTTC. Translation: CASSVRYYNEQFF.

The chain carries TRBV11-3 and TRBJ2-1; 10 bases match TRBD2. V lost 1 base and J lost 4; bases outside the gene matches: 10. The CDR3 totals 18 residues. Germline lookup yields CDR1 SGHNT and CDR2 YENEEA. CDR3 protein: CASSLVAGGTGGYNEQFF. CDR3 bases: TGTGCCAGCAGCTTAGTAGCGGGGGGAACAGGGGGGTACAATGAGCAGTTCTTC.

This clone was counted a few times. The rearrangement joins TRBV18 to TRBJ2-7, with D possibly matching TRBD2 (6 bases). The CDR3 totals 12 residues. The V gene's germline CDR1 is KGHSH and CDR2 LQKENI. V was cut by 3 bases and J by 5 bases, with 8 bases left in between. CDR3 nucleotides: TGTGCCAGCTCACCGCGGGGTAACGAGCAGTACTTC. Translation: CASSPRGNEQYF.

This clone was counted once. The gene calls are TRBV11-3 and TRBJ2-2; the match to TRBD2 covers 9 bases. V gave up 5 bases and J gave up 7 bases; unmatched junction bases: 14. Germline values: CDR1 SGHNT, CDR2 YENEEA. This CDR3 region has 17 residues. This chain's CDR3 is CASSPLASGIRNGELFF. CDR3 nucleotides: TGTGCCAGCAGCCCCCTGGCTAGCGGGATCAGGAACGGGGAGCTGTTTTTT.

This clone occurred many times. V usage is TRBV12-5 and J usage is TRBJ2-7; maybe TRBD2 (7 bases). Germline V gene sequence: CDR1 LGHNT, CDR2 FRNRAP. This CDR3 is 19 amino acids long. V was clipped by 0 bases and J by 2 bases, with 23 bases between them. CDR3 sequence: CASGLVRASGSRGPYEQYF. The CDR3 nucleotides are TGTGCTAGTGGTTTGGTACGGGCTAGCGGCTCCCGGGGGCCCTACGAGCAGTACTTC. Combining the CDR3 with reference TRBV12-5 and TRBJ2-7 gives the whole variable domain DARVTQTPRHKVTEMGQEVTMRCQPILGHNTVFWYRQTMMQGLELLAYFRNRAPLDDSGMPKDRFSAEMPDATLATLKIQPSEPRDSAVYFCASGLVRASGSRGPYEQYFGPGTRLTVT.

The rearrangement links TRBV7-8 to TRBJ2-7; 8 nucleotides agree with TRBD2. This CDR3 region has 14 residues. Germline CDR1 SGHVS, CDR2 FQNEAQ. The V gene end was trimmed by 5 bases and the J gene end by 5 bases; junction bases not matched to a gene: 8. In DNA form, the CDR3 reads TGTGCCAGCAGCCTCAACGGGGGGGCCGACGAGCAGTACTTC. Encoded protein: CASSLNGGADEQYF. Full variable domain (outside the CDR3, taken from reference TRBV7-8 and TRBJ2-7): GAGVSQSPRYKVAKRGQDVALRCDPISGHVSLFWYQQALGQGPEFLTYFQNEAQLDKSGLPSDRFFAERPEGSVSTLKIQRTQQEDSAVYLCASSLNGGADEQYFGPGTRLTVT.

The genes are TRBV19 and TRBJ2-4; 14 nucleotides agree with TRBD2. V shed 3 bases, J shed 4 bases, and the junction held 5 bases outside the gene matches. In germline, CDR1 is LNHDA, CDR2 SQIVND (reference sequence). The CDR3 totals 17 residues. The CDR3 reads CASSMRGLAGDKNIQYF. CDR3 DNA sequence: TGTGCCAGTAGTATGCGGGGACTAGCGGGAGATAAAAACATTCAGTACTTC.

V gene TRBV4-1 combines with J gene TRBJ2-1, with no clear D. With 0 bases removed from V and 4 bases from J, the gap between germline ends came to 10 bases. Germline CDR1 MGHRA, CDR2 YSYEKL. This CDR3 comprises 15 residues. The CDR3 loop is CASSQEQPLYNEQFF. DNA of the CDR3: TGCGCCAGCAGCCAAGAACAACCATTATACAATGAGCAGTTCTTC.

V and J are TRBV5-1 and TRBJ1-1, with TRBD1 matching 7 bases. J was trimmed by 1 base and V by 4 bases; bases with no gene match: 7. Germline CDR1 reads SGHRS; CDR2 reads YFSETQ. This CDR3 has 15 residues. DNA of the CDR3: TGCGCCAGCAGCCGAGAACAGGGGAGGAACACTGAAGCTTTCTTT. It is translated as CASSREQGRNTEAFF.

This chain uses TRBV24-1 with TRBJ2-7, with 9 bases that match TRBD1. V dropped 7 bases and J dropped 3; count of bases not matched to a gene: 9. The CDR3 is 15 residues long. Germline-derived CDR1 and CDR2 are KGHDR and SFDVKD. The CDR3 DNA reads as TGTGCCACCAGAACACCGGGACAGGGAATCTACGAGCAGTACTTC. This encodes CATRTPGQGIYEQYF.

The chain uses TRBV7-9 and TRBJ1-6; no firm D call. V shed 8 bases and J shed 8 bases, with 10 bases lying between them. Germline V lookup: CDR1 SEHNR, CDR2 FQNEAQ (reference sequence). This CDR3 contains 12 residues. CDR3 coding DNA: TGTGCCAGCGGGCGCGGGGATTCACCCCTCCACTTT. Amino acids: CASGRGDSPLHF.

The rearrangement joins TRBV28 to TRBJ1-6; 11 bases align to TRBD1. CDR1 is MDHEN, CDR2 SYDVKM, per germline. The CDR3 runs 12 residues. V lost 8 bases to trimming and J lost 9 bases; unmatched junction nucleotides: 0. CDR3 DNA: TGTGCCAGCGGACAGGGGGCTTCACCCCTCCACTTT. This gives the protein CASGQGASPLHF.

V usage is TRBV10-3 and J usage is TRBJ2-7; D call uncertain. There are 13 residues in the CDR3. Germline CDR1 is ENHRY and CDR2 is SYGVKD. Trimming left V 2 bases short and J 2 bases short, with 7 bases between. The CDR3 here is CAISETATYEQYF. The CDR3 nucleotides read TGTGCCATCAGTGAGACAGCTACCTACGAGCAGTACTTC.

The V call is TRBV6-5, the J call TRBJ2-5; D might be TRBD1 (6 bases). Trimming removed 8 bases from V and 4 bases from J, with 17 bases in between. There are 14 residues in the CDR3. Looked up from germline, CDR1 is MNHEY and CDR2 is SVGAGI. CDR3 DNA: TGTGCCAGCCGTCCCTGGGGGCCTGGAGAGACCCAGTACTTC. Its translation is CASRPWGPGETQYF.

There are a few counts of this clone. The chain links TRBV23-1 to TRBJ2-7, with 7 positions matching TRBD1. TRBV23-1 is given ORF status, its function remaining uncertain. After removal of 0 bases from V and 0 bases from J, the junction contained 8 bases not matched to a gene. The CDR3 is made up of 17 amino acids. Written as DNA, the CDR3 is TGCGCCAGCAGTCAATCTGAGGACAGGAGTGTCTCCTACGAGCAGTACTTC. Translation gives CASSQSEDRSVSYEQYF.

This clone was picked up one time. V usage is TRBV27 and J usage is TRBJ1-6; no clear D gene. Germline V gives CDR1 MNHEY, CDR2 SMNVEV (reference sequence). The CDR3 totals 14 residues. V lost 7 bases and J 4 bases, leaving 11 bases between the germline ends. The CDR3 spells CASTPTPYNSPLHF. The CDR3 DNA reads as TGTGCCAGCACCCCGACACCGTATAATTCACCCCTCCACTTT.

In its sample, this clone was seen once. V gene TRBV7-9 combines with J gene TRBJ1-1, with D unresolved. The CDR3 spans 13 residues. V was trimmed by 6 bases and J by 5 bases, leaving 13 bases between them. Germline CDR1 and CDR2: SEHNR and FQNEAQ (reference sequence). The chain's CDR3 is CASSLEGKTEAFF. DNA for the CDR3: TGTGCCAGCAGTCTTGAGGGAAAAACTGAAGCTTTCTTT.

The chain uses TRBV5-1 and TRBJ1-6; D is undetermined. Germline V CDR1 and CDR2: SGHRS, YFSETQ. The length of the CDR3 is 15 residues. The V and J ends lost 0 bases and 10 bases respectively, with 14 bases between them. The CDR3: CASSLGGVNGSPLHF. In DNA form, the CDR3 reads TGCGCCAGCAGCTTGGGGGGAGTAAATGGGTCACCCCTCCACTTT.

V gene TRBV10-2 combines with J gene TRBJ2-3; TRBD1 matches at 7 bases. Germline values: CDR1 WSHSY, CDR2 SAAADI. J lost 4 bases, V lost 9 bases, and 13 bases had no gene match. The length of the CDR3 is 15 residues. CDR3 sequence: CASRTGVGVADTQYF. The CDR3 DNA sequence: TGCGCCAGTCGAACAGGGGTGGGAGTCGCAGATACGCAGTATTTT.

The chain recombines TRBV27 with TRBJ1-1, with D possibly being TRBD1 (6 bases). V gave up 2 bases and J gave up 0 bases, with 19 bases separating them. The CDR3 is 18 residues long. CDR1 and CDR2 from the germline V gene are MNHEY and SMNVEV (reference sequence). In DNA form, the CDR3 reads TGTGCCAGCAGTTTACTGGCCCCCAACAGGGACCTGAACACTGAAGCTTTCTTT. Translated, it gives CASSLLAPNRDLNTEAFF.